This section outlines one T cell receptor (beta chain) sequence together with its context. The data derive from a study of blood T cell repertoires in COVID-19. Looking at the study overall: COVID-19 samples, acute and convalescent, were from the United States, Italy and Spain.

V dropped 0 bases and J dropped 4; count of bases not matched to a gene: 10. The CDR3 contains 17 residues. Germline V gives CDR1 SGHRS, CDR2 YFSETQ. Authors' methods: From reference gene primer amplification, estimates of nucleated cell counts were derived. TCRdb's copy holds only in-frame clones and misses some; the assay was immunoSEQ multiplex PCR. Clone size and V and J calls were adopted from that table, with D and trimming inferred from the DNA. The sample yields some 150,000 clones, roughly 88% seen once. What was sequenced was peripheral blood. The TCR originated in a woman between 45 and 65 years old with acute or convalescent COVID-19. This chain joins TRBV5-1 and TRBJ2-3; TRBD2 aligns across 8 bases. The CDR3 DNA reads TGCGCCAGCAGCTTGGCCTACAGCGGGGGAGGGGCAGATACGCAGTATTTT. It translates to CASSLAYSGGGADTQYF. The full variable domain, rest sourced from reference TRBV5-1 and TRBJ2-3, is KAGVTQTPRYLIKTRGQQVTLSCSPISGHRSVSWYQQTPGQGLQFLFEYFSETQRNKGNFPGRFSGRQFSNSRSEMNVSTLELGDSALYLCASSLAYSGGGADTQYFGPGTRLTVL.